One and the same sample provided the 9 T cell receptor beta chains below, sequenced in a study of T cells in Graves' hyperthyroidism and ophthalmopathy. Amplification of TCR beta CDR3 regions was performed using RNA transcripts as template. With the HTBI primer set, the TCR CDR3 went through a first round of RT-PCR. A single record per CDR3 protein comes from TCRdb applying MiXCR to the multiplex PCR reads. The sample shows 300,000 to 450,000 distinct CDR3 sequences, less than 20% of them seen only once. The specimen was blood. The receptor source for this set is a woman in her forties with Graves' ophthalmopathy.

This clonotype has ten or more counts. The J gene is TRBJ2-7, the V gene TRBV6-2 or TRBV6-3; D remains ambiguous. Germline CDR1 is MNHEY and CDR2 is SVGEGT. This CDR3 is built from 15 residues. V shed 0 bases and J shed 3 bases, with 12 bases lying between them. CDR3 amino acids: CASSYSVPIIYEQYF. DNA for the CDR3: TGTGCCAGCAGTTACTCGGTCCCAATAATCTACGAGCAGTACTTC.

In its sample, this clonotype was seen many times. CDR3 in DNA: TGTGCCAGCAGAATATTAGCGGGAGGGAACACCGGGGAGCTGTTTTTT. Translating it yields CASRILAGGNTGELFF. V usage is TRBV12-3 or TRBV12-4 and J usage is TRBJ2-2; 10 bases fit TRBD2. J gave up 1 base and V 6 bases, and 5 bases lay outside the gene matches. The CDR3 is 16 residues long.

In the case of this clonotype: Without the conserved terminal phenylalanine or tryptophan, this CDR3 likely stems from a read error. J is TRBJ1-5 and V is TRBV18; D is unclear. The CDR3 is 17 residues long. CDR1 is KGHSH and CDR2 is LQKENI in the germline V gene. V was clipped by 1 base and J by 1 base, with 14 bases between them. CDR3 in amino acids: CASSPRPPSASNQPQHL. In nucleotides, the CDR3 is TGTGCCAGCTCACCACGCCCTCCGTCCGCGAGCAATCAGCCCCAGCATCTT.

In this sample, this clonotype turned up many times. The chain combines TRBV27 with TRBJ1-2; D is uncertain. The length of the CDR3 is 14 residues. Germline V gene lookup returns CDR1 MNHEY and CDR2 SMNVEV (reference sequence). Trimming left V 6 bases short and J 7 bases short, with 18 bases between. The CDR3 loop reads CASSPSSLSGGYTF. CDR3 DNA: TGTGCCAGCAGCCCCTCGAGCCTAAGTGGTGGCTACACCTTC.

Many counts were recorded for this clonotype. The chain has TRBV9 and TRBJ1-2, with D uncertain. Germline CDR1 SGDLS, CDR2 YYNGEE. Trimming removed 0 bases at V and 2 bases at J, with 5 bases between. This CDR3 is 13 amino acids long. CDR3 bases: TGTGCCAGCAGCGTAGCTGTCAACTATGGCTACACCTTC. This sequence encodes CASSVAVNYGYTF. The full variable domain, its missing parts supplied by reference TRBV9 and TRBJ1-2, is DSGVTQTPKHLITATGQRVTLRCSPRSGDLSVYWYQQSLDQGLQFLIQYYNGEERAKGNILERFSAQQFPDLHSELNLSSLELGDSALYFCASSVAVNYGYTFGSGTRLTVV.

The chain links TRBV20-1 to TRBJ2-5, with D possibly matching TRBD1 (6 bases). Germline V CDR1 and CDR2: DFQATT, SNEGSKA (reference sequence). CDR3 length equals 14 residues. Trimming left V 4 bases short and J 0 bases short, with 12 bases between. The chain's CDR3 is CSATDGTHQETQYF. The CDR3 region has the DNA TGCAGTGCTACCGACGGGACACACCAAGAGACCCAGTACTTC.

This clonotype was seen many times. The chain combines TRBV6-5 with TRBJ1-1, with a tentative D call TRBD1 (5 bases). V was clipped by 2 bases and J by 4 bases, with 8 bases between them. Germline CDR1 reads MNHEY; CDR2 reads SVGAGI. The CDR3 contains 13 residues. The CDR3 is CASSYAGPTEAFF. The CDR3 DNA reads as TGTGCCAGCAGTTACGCAGGGCCCACTGAAGCTTTCTTT.

This clonotype was counted at least ten times. At one end, the junction sequence differs from germline, possibly due to a read error. This chain uses TRBV7-9 with TRBJ1-5, with D unresolved. Germline V gives CDR1 SEHNR, CDR2 FQNEAQ (reference sequence). The CDR3 has 13 amino acids. Here the CDR3 reads CASSHKSNRPQHF. The DNA for the CDR3 is TGTGCCAGCAGTCATAAGAGCAATCGGCCCCAGCATTTT. Based on the CDR3 plus reference TRBV7-9 and TRBJ1-5, the full variable domain is DTGVSQNPRHKITKRGQNVTFRCDPISEHNRLYWYRQTLGQGPEFLTYFQNEAQLEKSRLLSDRFSAERPKGSFSTLEIQRTEQGDSAMYLCASSHKSNRPQHFGDGTRLSIL.

Ten or more counts support this clonotype. A read error may be the cause here, since a much bigger clone is one base away. The chain combines TRBV30 with TRBJ1-2; D gene uncertain. The CDR3 is made up of 11 amino acids. The V gene's germline CDR1 is GTSNPN and CDR2 SVGIG (reference sequence). In nucleotides, the CDR3 is TGTGCCTGGAACCTCGATTATGACTACACCTTC. Its protein product is CAWNLDYDYTF.